This TCR beta chain was sequenced for a study of persistence of HIV-infected CD4 T cells. Looking at the study overall: Isolated cells were CMV- and HIV-1 Gag-responding CD4+ T cells. Two participants gave one leukapheresis sample; others gave up to roughly 180 mL blood repeatedly.

Germline-derived CDR1 and CDR2 are SEHNR and FQNEAQ (reference sequence). The V and J ends lost 5 bases and 1 base respectively, with 14 bases between them. The CDR3 runs 15 residues. This was the immunoSEQ version 4 assay in survey mode. Sequencing used immunoSEQ multiplex PCR; TCRdb keeps in-frame clones, though not all of them. The sample shows 25,000 to 35,000 clones, approximately 78% of them seen only once. The stimulus was lysate of CMV-infected fibroblasts, around 11 ug/mL. CD40L/CD69 double-negative CD45RO-high memory CD4+ T cells were collected. In the case of this clone: The antigen is unknown.

The sequence was collected from an adult man with HIV who was CMV-seropositive. Sequences were derived from CD4+ T cells sorted from PBMCs after roughly 18-hour stimulation, sampled from a patient who received antiretroviral therapy. The chain carries TRBV7-9 and TRBJ1-1; TRBD1 might be the D (5 bases). The CDR3, as DNA: TGTGCCAGCAGCCGACGGGACGGAGGGAACACTGAAGCTTTCTTT. It specifies CASSRRDGGNTEAFF.